This entry features one T cell receptor (beta chain) sequence. The source of the sample is a study of blood T cells in healthy people across ages. CDR1 and CDR2 from the germline V gene are SEHNR and FQNEAQ (reference sequence). This CDR3 has 17 residues. V gave up 5 bases and J gave up 3 bases, with 23 bases separating them. Primed by a sample-barcoded 5' primer and a J-beta primer mix, a second PCR proceeded for 7 to 11 cycles. TCRdb re-called the 5' RACE reads through MiXCR, storing one row per CDR3 protein. The sample includes about 800,000 distinct CDR3 sequences, roughly 25% of them seen just once. These records were also assigned to another study, of T cells of mothers and their children. That paper notes: Per 15 ul, 1.5 ug of RNA was used, with all extracted RNA going into cDNA synthesis.

This receptor was identified in a boy younger than 18 in good health. The chain has TRBV7-9 and TRBJ2-7; D unclear. Sequencing was performed on blood. CDR3 coding DNA: TGTGCCAGCAGCCCCGTCGTGGACGCGTCAAGTGGCTACGAGCAGTACTTC. Protein sequence: CASSPVVDASSGYEQYF.